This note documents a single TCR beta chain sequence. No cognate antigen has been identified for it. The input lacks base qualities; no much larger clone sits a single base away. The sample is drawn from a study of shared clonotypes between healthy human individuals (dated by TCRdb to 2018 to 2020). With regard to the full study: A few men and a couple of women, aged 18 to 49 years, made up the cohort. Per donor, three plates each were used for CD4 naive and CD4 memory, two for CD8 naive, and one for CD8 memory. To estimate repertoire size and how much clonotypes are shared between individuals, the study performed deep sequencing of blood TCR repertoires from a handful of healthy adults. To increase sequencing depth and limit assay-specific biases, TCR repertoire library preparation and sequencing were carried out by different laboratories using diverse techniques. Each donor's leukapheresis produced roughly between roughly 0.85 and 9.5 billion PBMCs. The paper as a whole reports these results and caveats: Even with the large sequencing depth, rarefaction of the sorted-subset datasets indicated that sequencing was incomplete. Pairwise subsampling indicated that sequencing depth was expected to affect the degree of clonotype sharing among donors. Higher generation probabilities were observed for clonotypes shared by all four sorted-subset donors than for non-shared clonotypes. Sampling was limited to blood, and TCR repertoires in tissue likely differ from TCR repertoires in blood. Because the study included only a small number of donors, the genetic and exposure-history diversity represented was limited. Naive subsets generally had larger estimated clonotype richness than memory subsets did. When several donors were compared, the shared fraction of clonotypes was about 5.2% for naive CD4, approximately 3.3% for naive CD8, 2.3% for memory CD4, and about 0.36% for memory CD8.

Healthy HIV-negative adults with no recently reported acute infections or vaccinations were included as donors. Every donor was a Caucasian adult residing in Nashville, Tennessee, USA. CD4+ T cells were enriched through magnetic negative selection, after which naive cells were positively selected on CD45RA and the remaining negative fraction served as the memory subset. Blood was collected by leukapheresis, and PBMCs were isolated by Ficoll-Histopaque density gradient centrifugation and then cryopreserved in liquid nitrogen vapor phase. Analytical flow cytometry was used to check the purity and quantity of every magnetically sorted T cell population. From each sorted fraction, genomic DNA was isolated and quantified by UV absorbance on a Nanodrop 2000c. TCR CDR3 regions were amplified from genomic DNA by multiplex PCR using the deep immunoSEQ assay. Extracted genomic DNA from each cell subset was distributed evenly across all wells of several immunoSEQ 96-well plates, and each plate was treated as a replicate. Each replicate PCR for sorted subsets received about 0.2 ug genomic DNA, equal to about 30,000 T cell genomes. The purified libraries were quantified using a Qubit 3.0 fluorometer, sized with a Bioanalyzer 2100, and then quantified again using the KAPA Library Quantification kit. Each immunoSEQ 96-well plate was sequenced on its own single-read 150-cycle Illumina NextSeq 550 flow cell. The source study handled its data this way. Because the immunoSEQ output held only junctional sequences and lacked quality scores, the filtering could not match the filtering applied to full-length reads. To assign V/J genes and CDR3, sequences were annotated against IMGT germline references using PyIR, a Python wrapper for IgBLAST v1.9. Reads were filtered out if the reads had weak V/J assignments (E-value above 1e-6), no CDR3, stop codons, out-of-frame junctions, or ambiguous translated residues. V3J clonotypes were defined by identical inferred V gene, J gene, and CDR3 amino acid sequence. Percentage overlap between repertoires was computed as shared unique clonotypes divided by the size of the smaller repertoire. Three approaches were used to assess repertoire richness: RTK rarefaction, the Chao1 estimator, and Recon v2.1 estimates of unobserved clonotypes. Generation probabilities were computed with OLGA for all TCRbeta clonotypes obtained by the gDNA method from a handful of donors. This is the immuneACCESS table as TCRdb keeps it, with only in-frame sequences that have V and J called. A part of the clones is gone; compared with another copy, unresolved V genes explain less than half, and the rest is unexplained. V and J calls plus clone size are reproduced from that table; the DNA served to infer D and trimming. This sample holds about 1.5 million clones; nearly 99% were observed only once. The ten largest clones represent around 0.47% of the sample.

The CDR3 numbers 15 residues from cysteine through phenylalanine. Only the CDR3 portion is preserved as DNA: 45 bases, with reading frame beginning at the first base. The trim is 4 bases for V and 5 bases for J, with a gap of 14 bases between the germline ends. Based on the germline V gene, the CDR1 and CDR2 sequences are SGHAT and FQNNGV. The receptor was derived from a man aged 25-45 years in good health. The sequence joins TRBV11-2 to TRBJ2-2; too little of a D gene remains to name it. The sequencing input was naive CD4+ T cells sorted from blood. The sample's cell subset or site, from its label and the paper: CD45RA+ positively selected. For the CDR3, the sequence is CASSSHRSSTGELFF. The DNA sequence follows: TGTGCCAGCAGCTCCCACCGGAGTTCAACCGGGGAGCTGTTTTTT.